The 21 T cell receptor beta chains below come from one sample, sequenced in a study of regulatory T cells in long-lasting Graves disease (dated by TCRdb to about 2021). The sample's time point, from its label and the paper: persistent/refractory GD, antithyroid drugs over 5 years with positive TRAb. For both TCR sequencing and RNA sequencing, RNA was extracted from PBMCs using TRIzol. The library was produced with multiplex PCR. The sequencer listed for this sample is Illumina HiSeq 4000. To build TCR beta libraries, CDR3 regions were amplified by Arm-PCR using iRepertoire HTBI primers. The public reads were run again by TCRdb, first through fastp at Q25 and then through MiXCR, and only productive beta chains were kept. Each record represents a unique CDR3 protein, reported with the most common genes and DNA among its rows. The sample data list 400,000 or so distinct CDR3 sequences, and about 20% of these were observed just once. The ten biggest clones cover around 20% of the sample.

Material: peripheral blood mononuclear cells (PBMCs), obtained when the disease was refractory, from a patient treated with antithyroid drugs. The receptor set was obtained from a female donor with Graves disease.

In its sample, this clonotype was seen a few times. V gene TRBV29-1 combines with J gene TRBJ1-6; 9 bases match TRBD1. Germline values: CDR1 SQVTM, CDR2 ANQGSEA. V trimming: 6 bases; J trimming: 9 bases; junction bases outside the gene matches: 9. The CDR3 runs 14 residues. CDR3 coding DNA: TGCAGCGTGGGGACAGGGATGTTGGGTTCACCCCTCCACTTT. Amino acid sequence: CSVGTGMLGSPLHF.

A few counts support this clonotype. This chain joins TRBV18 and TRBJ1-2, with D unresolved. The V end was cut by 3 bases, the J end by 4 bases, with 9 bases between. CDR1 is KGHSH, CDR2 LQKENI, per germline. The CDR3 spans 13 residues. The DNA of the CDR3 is TGTGCCAGCTCACCGAGTCAAGGCTATGGCTACACCTTC. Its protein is CASSPSQGYGYTF.

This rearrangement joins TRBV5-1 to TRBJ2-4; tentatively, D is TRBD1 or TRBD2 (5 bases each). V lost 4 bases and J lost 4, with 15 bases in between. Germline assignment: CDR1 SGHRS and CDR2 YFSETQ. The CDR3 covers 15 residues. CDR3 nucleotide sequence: TGCGCCAGCAGCCTTTGCCGGGACGAAAAAAACATTCAGTACTTC. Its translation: CASSLCRDEKNIQYF.

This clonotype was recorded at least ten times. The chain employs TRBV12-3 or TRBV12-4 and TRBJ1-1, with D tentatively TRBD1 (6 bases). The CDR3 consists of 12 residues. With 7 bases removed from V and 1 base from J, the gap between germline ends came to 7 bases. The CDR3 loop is CASKGGNTEAFF. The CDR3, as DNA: TGTGCCAGCAAAGGGGGGAACACTGAAGCTTTCTTT.

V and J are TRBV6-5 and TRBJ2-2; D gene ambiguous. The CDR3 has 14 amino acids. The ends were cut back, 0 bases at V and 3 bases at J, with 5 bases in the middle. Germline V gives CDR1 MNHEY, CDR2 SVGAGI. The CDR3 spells CASSYSRYTGELFF. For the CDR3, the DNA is TGTGCCAGCAGTTACTCGAGGTACACCGGGGAGCTGTTTTTT.

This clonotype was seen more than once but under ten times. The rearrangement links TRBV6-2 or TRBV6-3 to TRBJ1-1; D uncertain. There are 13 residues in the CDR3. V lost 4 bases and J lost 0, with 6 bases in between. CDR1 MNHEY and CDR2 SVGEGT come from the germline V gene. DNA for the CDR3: TGTGCCAGCAGTTTCCTCATGAACACTGAAGCTTTCTTT. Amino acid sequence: CASSFLMNTEAFF.

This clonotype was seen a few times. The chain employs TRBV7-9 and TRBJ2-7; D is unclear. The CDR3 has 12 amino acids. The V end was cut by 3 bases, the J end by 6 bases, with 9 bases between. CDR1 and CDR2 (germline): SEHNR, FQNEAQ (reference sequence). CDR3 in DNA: TGTGCCAGCAGCTTCCTAAGTGGCGAGCAGTACTTC. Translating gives CASSFLSGEQYF.

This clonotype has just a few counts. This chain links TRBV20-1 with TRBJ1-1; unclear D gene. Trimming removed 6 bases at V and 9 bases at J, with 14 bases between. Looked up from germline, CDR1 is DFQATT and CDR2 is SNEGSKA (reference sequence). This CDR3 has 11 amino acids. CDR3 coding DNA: TGCAGTGCCCCCCTGGGAGGGAAAGCTTTCTTT. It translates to CSAPLGGKAFF.

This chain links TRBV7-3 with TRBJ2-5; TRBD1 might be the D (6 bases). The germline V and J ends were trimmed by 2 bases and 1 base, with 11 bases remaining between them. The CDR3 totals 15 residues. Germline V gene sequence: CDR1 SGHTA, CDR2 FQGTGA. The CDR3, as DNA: TGTGCCAGCAGCTTACAGGGGATTGCCCAAGAGACCCAGTACTTC. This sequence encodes CASSLQGIAQETQYF.

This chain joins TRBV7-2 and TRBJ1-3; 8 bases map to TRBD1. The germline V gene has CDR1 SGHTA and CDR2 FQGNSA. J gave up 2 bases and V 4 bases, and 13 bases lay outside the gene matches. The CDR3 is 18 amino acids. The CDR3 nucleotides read TGTGCCAGCAGCTCACTCGGACAGGGCTGGAATGCTGGAAACACCATATATTTT. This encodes CASSSLGQGWNAGNTIYF.

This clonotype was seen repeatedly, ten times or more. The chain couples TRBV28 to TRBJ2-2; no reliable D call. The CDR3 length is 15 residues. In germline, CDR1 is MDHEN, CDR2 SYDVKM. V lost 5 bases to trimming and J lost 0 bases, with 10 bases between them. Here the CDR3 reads CASSRWKANTGELFF. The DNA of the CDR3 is TGTGCCAGCAGTCGCTGGAAAGCGAACACCGGGGAGCTGTTTTTT.

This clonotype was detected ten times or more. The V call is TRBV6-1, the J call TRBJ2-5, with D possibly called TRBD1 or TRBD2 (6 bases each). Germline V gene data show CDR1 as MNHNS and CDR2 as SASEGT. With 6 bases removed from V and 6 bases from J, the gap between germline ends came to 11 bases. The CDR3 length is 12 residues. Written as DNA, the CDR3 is TGTGCCAGCAGCCAGGGGAGGAAGACCCAGTACTTC. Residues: CASSQGRKTQYF.

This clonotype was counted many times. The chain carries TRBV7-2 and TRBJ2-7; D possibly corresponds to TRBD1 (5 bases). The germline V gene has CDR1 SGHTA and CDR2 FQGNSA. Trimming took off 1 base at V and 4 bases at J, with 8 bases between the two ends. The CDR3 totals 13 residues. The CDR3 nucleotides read TGTGCCAGCAGCTTAGTAAGGGGTTACGAGCAGTACTTC. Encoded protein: CASSLVRGYEQYF.

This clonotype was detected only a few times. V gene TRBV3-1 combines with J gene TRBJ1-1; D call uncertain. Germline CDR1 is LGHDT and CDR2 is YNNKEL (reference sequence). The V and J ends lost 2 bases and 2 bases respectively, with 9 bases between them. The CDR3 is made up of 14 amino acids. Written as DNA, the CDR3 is TGTGCCAGCAGCCAACGGACGGCTAACACTGAAGCTTTCTTT. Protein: CASSQRTANTEAFF.

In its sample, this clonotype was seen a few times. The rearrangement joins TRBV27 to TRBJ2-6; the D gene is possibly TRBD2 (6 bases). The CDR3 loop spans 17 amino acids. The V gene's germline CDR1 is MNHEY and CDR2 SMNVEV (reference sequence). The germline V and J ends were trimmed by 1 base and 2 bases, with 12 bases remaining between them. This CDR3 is CASSLWGEGAGANVLTF. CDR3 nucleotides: TGTGCCAGCAGTTTATGGGGGGAAGGGGCTGGGGCCAACGTCCTGACTTTC.

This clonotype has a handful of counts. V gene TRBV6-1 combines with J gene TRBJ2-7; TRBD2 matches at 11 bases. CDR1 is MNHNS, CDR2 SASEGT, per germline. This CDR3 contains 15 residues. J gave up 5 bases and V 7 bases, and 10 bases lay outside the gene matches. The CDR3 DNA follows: TGTGCCAGCAACGTACTAGCGGGAGTAAGCCACGAGCAGTACTTC. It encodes CASNVLAGVSHEQYF.

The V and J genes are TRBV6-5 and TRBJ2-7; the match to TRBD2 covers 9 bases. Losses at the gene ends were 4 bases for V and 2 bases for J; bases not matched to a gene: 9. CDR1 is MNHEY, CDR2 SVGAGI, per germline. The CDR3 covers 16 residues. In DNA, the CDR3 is TGTGCCAGCAGTTCCCTTCGGCTAGCGGGACCCTACGAGCAGTACTTC. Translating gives CASSSLRLAGPYEQYF.

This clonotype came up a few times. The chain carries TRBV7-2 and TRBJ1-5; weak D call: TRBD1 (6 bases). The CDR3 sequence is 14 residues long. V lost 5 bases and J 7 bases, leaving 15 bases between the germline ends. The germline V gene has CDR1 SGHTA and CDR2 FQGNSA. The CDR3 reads CASSLGGGTQPQHF. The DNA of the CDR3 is TGTGCCAGCAGCCTAGGAGGGGGAACCCAGCCCCAGCATTTT.

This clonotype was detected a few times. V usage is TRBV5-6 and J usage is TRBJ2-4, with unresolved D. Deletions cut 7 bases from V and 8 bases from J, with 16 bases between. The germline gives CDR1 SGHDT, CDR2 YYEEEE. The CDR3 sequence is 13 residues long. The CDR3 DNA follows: TGTGCCAGCGCACGGCAGGTTGGGGACATTCAGTACTTC. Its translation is CASARQVGDIQYF.

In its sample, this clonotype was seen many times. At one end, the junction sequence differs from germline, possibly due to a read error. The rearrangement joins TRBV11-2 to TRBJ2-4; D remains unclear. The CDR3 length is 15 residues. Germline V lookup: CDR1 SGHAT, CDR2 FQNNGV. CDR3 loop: CASSLDLESANTQYF. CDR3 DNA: TGTGCCAGCAGCTTAGATCTGGAGTCGGCAAACACTCAGTACTTC.

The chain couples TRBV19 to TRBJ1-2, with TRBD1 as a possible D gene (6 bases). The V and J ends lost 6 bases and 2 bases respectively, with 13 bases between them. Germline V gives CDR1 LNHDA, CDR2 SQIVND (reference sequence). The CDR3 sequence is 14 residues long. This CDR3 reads CASRLGGANYGYTF. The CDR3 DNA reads TGTGCCAGTAGGTTGGGGGGCGCGAACTATGGCTACACCTTC.